This T cell receptor (beta chain) was obtained from a study of blood T cell repertoires in COVID-19. Across the whole study: COVID-19 samples, acute and convalescent, were from the United States, Italy and Spain. Sample material is recorded as cDNA or gDNA derived from T cells, B-cell-depleted T cells, or PBMCs.

Germline V gene lookup returns CDR1 SGHDT and CDR2 YYEEEE. Unmatched junction bases numbered 3, after V lost 0 bases and J lost 0 bases. The CDR3 consists of 15 residues. Methods used by the authors: From reference gene primer amplification, estimates of nucleated cell counts were derived. TCRdb's table, derived via immunoSEQ multiplex PCR, lists solely in-frame clones and lacks some. V and J calls plus clone size are reproduced from that table; the DNA served to infer D and trimming. Of approximately 240,000 clones listed, around four fifths were seen once; the top ten hold approximately 5.1%. Sequencing was performed on peripheral blood. The rearrangement joins TRBV5-6 to TRBJ2-7; 7 bases line up with TRBD1. The receptor's source is a woman between 55 and 75 years old who had recovered from COVID-19. CDR3 bases: TGTGCCAGCAGCTTGGGCCCAGGGGGCTCCTACGAGCAGTACTTC. It specifies CASSLGPGGSYEQYF.